The 30 T cell receptor beta chains below were found in one sample sequenced in a study of blood T cell repertoires in COVID-19. This table comes from immunoSEQ multiplex PCR, and its TCRdb copy is limited to in-frame clones, with some not included. Of 310,000 or so clones in the sample, approximately 89% are singletons; the top ten hold over 9%. Sequencing input: PBMCs or T cells enriched from blood (not recorded which). These receptors were obtained from a woman in her forties who had recovered from COVID-19.

This sequence joins TRBV11-3 and TRBJ1-1; D is perhaps TRBD1 (6 bases). Per the germline V gene, CDR1 is SGHNT and CDR2 is YENEEA. The CDR3 has 17 amino acids. Between the trimmed V and J ends, which lost 1 base and 1 base, there was a span of 16 bases. CDR3 residues: CASSLGPHGGANTEAFF. The DNA for the CDR3 is TGTGCCAGCAGCTTAGGCCCCCACGGGGGGGCGAACACTGAAGCTTTCTTT.

The V and J genes are TRBV7-2 and TRBJ1-2; 7 nucleotides line up with TRBD1. CDR3 length equals 16 residues. The V gene end was trimmed by 4 bases and the J gene end by 4 bases; junction bases not matched to a gene: 12. Germline assignment: CDR1 SGHTA and CDR2 FQGNSA. The CDR3 DNA is TGTGCCAGCAGCTCGCGACAGGGCACTGCGCCCTATGGCTACACCTTC. Amino acid sequence: CASSSRQGTAPYGYTF.

The chain couples TRBV29-1 to TRBJ2-2; 7 nucleotides align to TRBD2. In germline, CDR1 is SQVTM, CDR2 ANQGSEA. This CDR3 has 15 amino acids. V lost 2 bases to trimming and J lost 1 base; unmatched junction nucleotides: 4. The CDR3 sequence: CSVEIRGGNTGELFF. The CDR3, as DNA: TGCAGCGTTGAAATCCGCGGGGGGAACACCGGGGAGCTGTTTTTT.

This chain links TRBV27 with TRBJ2-7, with D uncertain. The CDR3 is 14 amino acids. V was clipped by 2 bases and J by 1 base, with 9 bases between them. CDR1 and CDR2 (germline): MNHEY, SMNVEV (reference sequence). Written as DNA, the CDR3 is TGTGCCAGCAGTTTAATGGCTCCATCCTACGAGCAGTACTTC. This encodes CASSLMAPSYEQYF.

The chain has TRBV19 and TRBJ2-3, with 9 bases identical to TRBD1. CDR1 is LNHDA, CDR2 SQIVND, per germline (reference sequence). J gave up 4 bases and V 3 bases, and 5 bases lay outside the gene matches. The CDR3 is 15 amino acids. CDR3 nucleotides: TGTGCCAGTAGTATGGGGACAGGGAGGCCAGATACGCAGTATTTT. Translating gives CASSMGTGRPDTQYF.

The chain recombines TRBV5-1 with TRBJ2-3; TRBD2 agrees at 8 bases. From germline, CDR1 is SGHRS and CDR2 YFSETQ. V gave up 4 bases and J gave up 4 bases; unmatched junction bases: 11. This CDR3 contains 16 residues. In nucleotides, the CDR3 is TGCGCCAGCAGCCCACTGGGACTAGGTGGCGCAGATACGCAGTATTTT. This sequence encodes CASSPLGLGGADTQYF.

This clone appeared once. The chain combines TRBV27 with TRBJ1-2; TRBD1 aligns across 10 bases. V shed 6 bases and J 7 bases; nucleotides not matched to a gene: 8. In germline, CDR1 is MNHEY, CDR2 SMNVEV (reference sequence). The CDR3 consists of 14 residues. CDR3 protein: CASRGQGSRFGYTF. DNA for the CDR3: TGTGCCAGCAGGGGACAGGGGAGTAGGTTTGGCTACACCTTC.

This chain connects TRBV4-1 to TRBJ2-7, with a weak D call TRBD2 (5 bases). This CDR3 contains 16 residues. Germline assignment: CDR1 MGHRA and CDR2 YSYEKL. V was trimmed by 0 bases and J by 1 base, leaving 13 bases between them. This CDR3 is CASSQDSPGSSYEQYF. The CDR3 region has the DNA TGCGCCAGCAGCCAAGATTCTCCGGGGTCATCCTACGAGCAGTACTTC.

The V call is TRBV28, the J call TRBJ2-2; 7 bases agree with TRBD1. The germline CDR1 and CDR2 sequences are MDHEN and SYDVKM. CDR3 length: 16 residues. V shed 8 bases, J shed 4 bases, and the junction held 13 bases outside the gene matches. The CDR3 DNA reads TGTGCCAGCCTAAAACAGGGACAGTCTATCACCGGGGAGCTGTTTTTT. It yields the protein CASLKQGQSITGELFF.

CDR3 sequence: CARSQAQETQYF. The CDR3 DNA reads TGTGCCCGTAGCCAAGCCCAAGAGACCCAGTACTTC. The rearrangement links TRBV30 to TRBJ2-5; the D is unclear. Germline values: CDR1 GTSNPN, CDR2 SVGIG (reference sequence). This CDR3 has 12 amino acids. The V end was cut by 8 bases, the J end by 1 base, with 11 bases between.

The V call is TRBV28, the J call TRBJ1-2; 9 bases align to TRBD1. J lost 2 bases, V lost 8 bases, and 9 bases had no gene match. Per germline, CDR1 MDHEN and CDR2 SYDVKM. The CDR3 is made up of 15 amino acids. In DNA, the CDR3 is TGTGCCAGCGCTTACCCGGGACAGGGAAACTATGGCTACACCTTC. It specifies CASAYPGQGNYGYTF.

The chain has TRBV7-8 and TRBJ2-7, with D perhaps matching TRBD1 (6 bases). V dropped 5 bases and J dropped 3 bases, with 17 bases sitting between them. The length of the CDR3 is 15 residues. CDR1 and CDR2 from the germline V gene are SGHVS and FQNEAQ. The DNA of the CDR3 is TGTGCCAGCAGCCCAGGTACAGGGAGCAGCTACGAGCAGTACTTC. The encoded protein is CASSPGTGSSYEQYF.

The rearrangement uses TRBV19 and TRBJ2-1; tentatively, D is TRBD2 (7 bases). This CDR3 spans 15 amino acids. Germline V gene sequence: CDR1 LNHDA, CDR2 SQIVND (reference sequence). Between the trimmed V and J ends, which lost 3 bases and 6 bases, there was a span of 15 bases. CDR3 in amino acids: CASSISGGSPNEQFF. The CDR3 DNA is TGTGCCAGTAGTATTTCGGGGGGCTCGCCCAATGAGCAGTTCTTC.

V gene TRBV24-1 combines with J gene TRBJ2-5; 7 nucleotides line up with TRBD2. Trimming at V came to 9 bases and at J to 0 bases, leaving 9 bases not matched to a gene. The CDR3 spans 15 residues. Germline loops: CDR1 KGHDR, CDR2 SFDVKD. CDR3 sequence reads: CATGVSGRYQETQYF. As DNA, the CDR3 is TGTGCCACCGGGGTTAGCGGGCGTTACCAAGAGACCCAGTACTTC.

The CDR3 here is CASSRQNEEVVGELFF. The DNA for the CDR3 is TGTGCCAGCAGCCGCCAGAACGAAGAGGTCGTCGGGGAGCTGTTTTTT. This chain links TRBV3-1 (or the pseudogene TRBV3-2) with TRBJ2-2, with no clear D. Germline V gene sequence: CDR1 LGHDT, CDR2 YNNKEL (reference sequence). V lost 4 bases and J lost 7, with 19 bases in between. The CDR3 covers 16 residues.

This clone was picked up a small number of times. This chain joins TRBV7-9 and TRBJ1-1, with D maybe TRBD1 (5 bases). Germline values: CDR1 SEHNR, CDR2 FQNEAQ (reference sequence). The CDR3 has 15 residues. The V gene lost 1 base and the J gene lost 3 bases, with 12 bases spanning the gap. DNA for the CDR3: TGTGCCAGCAGCTTAGTTCCGCAGGGCCACACTGAAGCTTTCTTT. Protein product: CASSLVPQGHTEAFF.

This clone was seen once. The chain joins TRBV7-3 to TRBJ2-2, with D possibly TRBD1 on 6 matching bases. CDR1 SGHTA and CDR2 FQGTGA come from the germline V gene. The CDR3 loop spans 15 amino acids. Trimming stripped 4 bases from V and 6 bases from J, with 15 bases between. CDR3 loop: CASSSTGGEPGELFF. CDR3 bases: TGTGCCAGCAGCTCGACAGGTGGAGAACCCGGGGAGCTGTTTTTT.

The table lists this clone with a few counts. The chain combines TRBV7-3 with TRBJ2-1; D may be TRBD2 (5 bases). Germline lookup yields CDR1 SGHTA and CDR2 FQGTGA. Trimming cost V 4 bases and J 6 bases, with 10 bases left between them. There are 13 residues in the CDR3. The CDR3 coding sequence is TGTGCCAGCAGCTCCGTCCGGGGCAATGAGCAGTTCTTC. Protein product: CASSSVRGNEQFF.

Only one count was recorded for this clone. V gene TRBV7-2 combines with J gene TRBJ2-7; no clear D. The CDR3 runs 15 residues. V was cut by 1 base and J by 0 bases, with 10 bases left in between. Germline loops: CDR1 SGHTA, CDR2 FQGNSA. CDR3 sequence: CASSLDRSSSYEQYF. In nucleotides, the CDR3 is TGTGCCAGCAGCTTAGACCGGAGTAGCTCCTACGAGCAGTACTTC.

The V call is TRBV4-2, the J call TRBJ2-3; TRBD1 matches at 8 bases. There are 19 residues in the CDR3. CDR1 LGHNA and CDR2 YNFKEQ come from the germline V gene. Trimming at V came to 2 bases and at J to 2 bases, leaving 15 bases not matched to a gene. The CDR3 DNA is TGTGCCAGCAGCCAAACCCTTACAGGGGGTATCGGGTCCACAGATACGCAGTATTTT. It specifies CASSQTLTGGIGSTDTQYF.

This rearrangement joins TRBV7-9 to TRBJ1-5; D unresolved. V gave up 1 base and J gave up 4 bases, with 14 bases separating them. Germline V CDR1 and CDR2: SEHNR, FQNEAQ (reference sequence). The CDR3 covers 16 residues. CDR3 amino acids: CASSLGLAGDNQPQHF. DNA of the CDR3: TGTGCCAGCAGCTTAGGTCTGGCAGGTGATAATCAGCCCCAGCATTTT.

The CDR3 reads CATSSAPWRGYTF. CDR3 DNA: TGTGCCACCAGCAGCGCCCCGTGGCGGGGCTACACCTTC. V gene TRBV15 combines with J gene TRBJ1-2, with D unresolved. This CDR3 is built from 13 residues. The V end was cut by 3 bases, the J end by 8 bases, with 13 bases between. Looked up from germline, CDR1 is LNHNV and CDR2 is YYDKDF (reference sequence).

The chain carries TRBV24-1 and TRBJ2-7; the D gene is possibly TRBD1 (5 bases). CDR3 length: 13 amino acids. The germline V gene encodes CDR1 KGHDR and CDR2 SFDVKD. Trimming took 3 bases from V and 9 from J, leaving 14 bases between them. The CDR3 nucleotides are TGTGCCACCAGTGATGGGGCTGGACCCAGGCAGTACTTC. It specifies CATSDGAGPRQYF.

The CDR3 is CASSSLQGAGGYTF. CDR3 sequence (DNA): TGTGCCAGCAGCTCTTTACAGGGGGCGGGTGGCTACACCTTC. The J gene is TRBJ1-2, the V gene TRBV7-2, with 9 positions matching TRBD1. V was pared by 4 bases and J by 7 bases, with 7 bases of the junction left unmatched. The CDR3 is 14 residues long. CDR1 SGHTA and CDR2 FQGNSA come from the germline V gene.

The J gene is TRBJ2-7, the V gene TRBV28, with D possibly TRBD2 on 7 matching bases. V was clipped by 7 bases and J by 4 bases, with 17 bases between them. This CDR3 contains 14 residues. Germline V gives CDR1 MDHEN, CDR2 SYDVKM. This CDR3 reads CASITSGGRYEQYF. The CDR3 DNA is TGTGCCAGCATCACCTCCGGGGGGCGTTACGAGCAGTACTTC.

The chain uses TRBV3-1 (or the pseudogene TRBV3-2) and TRBJ2-3; TRBD2 matches at 8 bases. V was clipped by 4 bases and J by 3 bases; unmatched bases: 6. Germline V gene lookup returns CDR1 LGHDT and CDR2 YNNKEL (reference sequence). The CDR3 loop spans 15 amino acids. The CDR3 coding sequence is TGTGCCAGCAGCCTAGCGGGAACTATGACAGATACGCAGTATTTT. Its protein is CASSLAGTMTDTQYF.

This chain connects TRBV7-8 to TRBJ2-1; 11 bases map to TRBD2. CDR1 is SGHVS, CDR2 FQNEAQ, per germline. The CDR3 runs to 15 residues. V shed 5 bases, J shed 10 bases, and the junction held 10 bases outside the gene matches. CDR3 nucleotides: TGTGCCAGCAGCCGAGGACTAGCGGGCTCCAGGGAGCAGTTCTTC. It is translated as CASSRGLAGSREQFF.

The chain is built from TRBV4-2 and TRBJ1-2; 7 nucleotides match TRBD1. This CDR3 contains 15 residues. The ends lost 5 bases at V and 3 bases at J; junction bases unmatched: 9. CDR1 is LGHNA and CDR2 is YNFKEQ in the germline V gene. CDR3 loop: CASSVGQAEDYGYTF. CDR3 DNA: TGTGCCAGCAGCGTTGGACAGGCCGAGGACTATGGCTACACCTTC.

This clone was detected once. This chain connects TRBV19 to TRBJ2-3, with D uncertain. This CDR3 is built from 11 residues. Germline V lookup: CDR1 LNHDA, CDR2 SQIVND (reference sequence). V was cut by 2 bases and J by 11 bases, with 8 bases left in between. The CDR3 DNA reads as TGTGCCAGTAGTATAAACCAGCGGCAGTATTTT. This codes for CASSINQRQYF.

This clone was seen a single time. The chain couples TRBV12-3 or TRBV12-4 to TRBJ1-1, with TRBD1 as a possible D gene (5 bases). Trimming took off 6 bases at V and 1 base at J, with 9 bases between the two ends. The CDR3 is 13 residues long. In DNA form, the CDR3 reads TGTGCCAGCAGAATAACAGGGAACACTGAAGCTTTCTTT. This translates into CASRITGNTEAFF.